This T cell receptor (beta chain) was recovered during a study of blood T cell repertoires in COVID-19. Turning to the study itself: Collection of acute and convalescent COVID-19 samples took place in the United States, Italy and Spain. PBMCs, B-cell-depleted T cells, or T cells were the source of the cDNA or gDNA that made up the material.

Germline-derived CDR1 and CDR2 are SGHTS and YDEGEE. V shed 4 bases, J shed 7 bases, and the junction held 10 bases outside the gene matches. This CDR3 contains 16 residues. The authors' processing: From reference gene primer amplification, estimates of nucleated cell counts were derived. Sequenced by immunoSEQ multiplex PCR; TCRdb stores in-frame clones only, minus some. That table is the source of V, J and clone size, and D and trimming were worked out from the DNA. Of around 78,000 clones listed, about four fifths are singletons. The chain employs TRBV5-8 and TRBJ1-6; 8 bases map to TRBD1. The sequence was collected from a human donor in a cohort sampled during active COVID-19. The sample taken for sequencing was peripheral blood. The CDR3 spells CASSTGRDRTNSPLHF. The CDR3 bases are TGTGCCAGCAGCACCGGCCGGGACAGGACCAATTCACCCCTCCACTTT. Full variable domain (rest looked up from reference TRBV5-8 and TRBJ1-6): EAGVTQSPTHLIKTRGQQATLRCSPISGHTSVYWYQQALGLGLQFLLWYDEGEERNRGNFPPRFSGRQFPNYSSELNVNALELEDSALYLCASSTGRDRTNSPLHFGNGTRLTVT.